Sequencing of this T cell receptor (beta chain) was carried out in a study of T cell responses to AZD1222 COVID-19 vaccine. Study-level points and caveats: Donors skewed white British and female; clonal diversity was possibly underestimated. Reportedly, nearly half of unique spike TCRs recognized epitopes outside B.1.351/B.1.1.7 mutations. The repertoires were collected only after the peak T cell response. The breadth and depth of Spike-specific TCRs increased once two AZD1222 doses had been given.

Sequenced by immunoSEQ multiplex PCR; TCRdb stores in-frame clones only, minus some. The sample has 90,000 to 100,000 clones; approximately 90% are singletons. V gave up 5 bases and J gave up 0 bases, with 8 bases separating them. Germline V lookup: CDR1 MGHRA, CDR2 YSYEKL. The CDR3 runs to 14 residues. Notes on this clone: The antigen is undetermined.

This clonotype was obtained from an adult in good health. The chain carries TRBV4-1 and TRBJ2-1; D ambiguous. The material sequenced was peripheral blood, taken on day 0 of AZD1222 vaccination. The CDR3 region has the DNA TGCGCCAGCAGCACACAGAGCTCCTACAATGAGCAGTTCTTC. As protein: CASSTQSSYNEQFF.